The subject of this entry is one TCR beta chain. The clone's antigen remains unknown. No base qualities exist here, and no much larger clone lies one base off it. These data come from a study of blood T cells in healthy people across ages (dated by TCRdb to between 2015 and 2016). With regard to the full study: Template switching captured roughly one uniquely barcoded TCR beta cDNA molecule per two T cells in model experiments. To track age-related changes in TCR beta repertoire diversity, the study relied on deep sequencing normalized with unique cDNA molecular identifiers. The donors were split into four age groups: young (average roughly 15 years), middle-aged (around 37), aged (about 56) and long-lived (under 85). The study analyzed two additional independent replicas of 1 million unique cDNA reads from the same blood draw for two donors, one aged 18 to 30 and one aged 80 or older. Study-level results and caveats: Because the CMV infection status of the donors was unknown, age-related changes in expanded clonotypes may potentially have been confounded. There was a strong correlation between observed TCR beta diversity and the percentage of naive T cells measured by flow cytometry. As age increased, observed TCR beta diversity per million T cells dropped in a roughly linear way, and a significant reduction was already evident by age about 40. The long-lived group showed more naive CD4+ T cells, fewer expanded clones and increased TCR diversity than the aged group, suggesting age selection. Estimates of total diversity from one million sequenced T cells were regarded as lower bounds and underestimates. Conclusive comparison of naive and antigen-experienced compartments was prevented by the profiling of bulk unsorted PBMCs.

The receptor library was made with 5' RACE. Sequencing instrument: Illumina HiSeq 2500. A second PCR of about 7 to 12 cycles was run with a J-beta primer mix and a sample-barcoded 5' primer. A template-switch 5' adaptor carrying 12 random nucleotides introduced a unique molecular identifier onto each TCR beta cDNA molecule. Each sample yielded at least 2.5 million CDR3-containing paired-end reads. The Mint cDNA synthesis kit, primed by a TRBC-specific oligonucleotide, was used to synthesize first-strand cDNA from all RNA. Following uracil-DNA glycosylase treatment, all cDNA underwent a first 18-cycle PCR with the universal primers M1SS and BC2_uni_R. The paper's processing steps were these. Normalization of each sample was performed by random selection of 1 million high-quality reads, each carrying a distinct molecular identifier. Instead of being binned into consensus sequences, reads with shared molecular identifiers were discarded. MiTCR, set to a Q25 quality threshold and the strictest error-elimination algorithm, was used for CDR3 identification, clonotype clustering and error correction. A nonparametric unseen species model with Euler transformation was used to estimate lower-bound total TCR beta diversity. TCRdb reprocessed the public reads (quality trimming at Q25 with fastp, clone calling with MiXCR) and kept in-frame beta chains. For every CDR3 protein sequence, its rows merge into one entry that carries the most common genes and DNA. Here the V and J calls rest on TCRdb's processing, not on the authors' analysis. For this sample there are approximately 800,000 distinct CDR3 sequences; 20% to 25% appear just once. The top ten clonotypes cover under 4.5% of the sample.

The junction shows trimming of 4 bases on V and 1 base on J, plus 14 bases between the germline ends. The germline V gene sets CDR1 to SQVTM and CDR2 to ANQGSEA. From its cysteine to its phenylalanine, the CDR3 spans 14 amino acids. The only DNA kept is the CDR3, 42 bases in frame from the first base. The roughly 38 donors, aged about 6 to 90 years, were systemically healthy Caucasian individuals from Russia. Each donor gave 8 to 10 milliliters of peripheral blood, drawn into EDTA-treated Vacutainer tubes. Ficoll-Paque density-gradient centrifugation was used to isolate PBMCs, with at least 7 million obtained per sample. Trizol reagent was used to extract total RNA from the PBMCs, yielding at least 6 micrograms per sample. The percentages of naive CD45RAhigh/CD27high T cells were determined by flow cytometry on a PBMC aliquot from every donor. These data were also filed under a second study, of T cells of mothers and their children. As that second paper reports: Nine systemically healthy Caucasian individuals served as donors, namely three mothers together with their six children. cDNA synthesis consumed the entire amount of extracted RNA, loaded at approximately 1.6 ug RNA in each 15 ul reaction. In the second PCR, sample barcodes and 2-4 random nucleotides were introduced via the M1S primer. Each mother yielded over 8.5 million TCR beta CDR3 reads and each child 3 million to 3.5 million reads. In both related and unrelated pairs, thymic selection shapes the output of TCR recombination in a similar way, with inherited differences having only a minor effect. Normalized repertoire overlap was always slightly but never significantly higher in related than unrelated mother-child pairs. No persistent microchimeric T cell clones were found, with a detection sensitivity of roughly 100 clones per million clonotypes. To look for features that set related mother-child pairs apart from unrelated individuals, the researchers ran deep NGS to compare the TCR beta repertoires of mothers and children. On average, the children were roughly 10 +/- 4 years old, while the mothers were 40 +/- 4 years old. After adapters were ligated using NEBNext reagents, the libraries underwent 100+100 nt paired-end sequencing on an Illumina HiSeq 2000. Mother and child libraries were prepared a month apart and sequenced in separate runs to prevent cross-contamination. Each donor had between 500,000 and 2,000,000 distinct TCR beta clonotypes identified. Naive TCR beta clonotypes were estimated from low-frequency clonotypes matched to each donor's FACS-determined naive share, without sorting.

This clonotype originated in a boy aged 5-17 years in good health. The chain joins TRBV29-1 to TRBJ2-7, with TRBD1 tentatively as D gene (5 bases match). The sample was blood. The nucleotides read TGCAGCGTTGCCAGGGAAATGGGGTCCTACGAGCAGTACTTC. Its translation is CSVAREMGSYEQYF.